A few counts support the clone carrying this TCR beta chain. The data were obtained in a study of early T cells in non-severe SARS-CoV-2 infection. Study context: The authors sequenced bulk RNA from unsorted whole blood, leaving chains unpaired.

TCRdb processed the 5' RACE reads anew with MiXCR; each CDR3 protein has one entry. This table holds about 76,000 distinct CDR3 sequences, about 11% found once. V gave up 0 bases and J gave up 6 bases, with 15 bases separating them. Germline assignment: CDR1 SGHAT and CDR2 FQNNGV. CDR3 length: 15 residues. The chain carries TRBV11-2 and TRBJ2-7, with D perhaps assigned TRBD1 or TRBD2 (5 bases each). The receptor was derived from an adult who was a healthcare worker with PCR-confirmed SARS-CoV-2 infection or an uninfected control (not recorded which). The sequencing sample was made of whole blood. This CDR3 reads CASSLDSYGALEQYF. The CDR3 region has the DNA TGTGCCAGCAGCTTAGATTCTTACGGGGCCCTCGAGCAGTACTTC.